This T cell receptor (beta chain) was recovered during a study of T cells in Graves' hyperthyroidism and ophthalmopathy (dated by TCRdb to 2018 to 2020). For the wider study: Peripheral blood samples were taken at initial diagnosis, before any treatment was given. To identify TCR V-J signatures that set the groups apart, the researchers used a discovery cohort of 100 patients, made up of roughly 45 with Graves' ophthalmopathy and about 60 with stable Graves' hyperthyroidism. Prospective prediction of ophthalmopathy was tested in an independent validation cohort consisting of about 19 hyperthyroidism patients and 15 to 17 patients who later progressed to ophthalmopathy. The 80 to 100 discovery patients were randomly divided into training and test sets at a 7:3 ratio. Thyroid tissue and blood T-cell repertoires from six Graves' hyperthyroidism patients were also compared in the study. After sampling, hyperthyroidism patients received methimazole starting at 30 mg daily, and ophthalmopathy patients received high-dose intravenous methylprednisolone. The paper reports TCR Vbeta CDR3 sequencing of roughly 140 peripheral blood samples: around 45 ophthalmopathy, under 80 hyperthyroidism and 17 progressor patients.

Amplification of TCR beta CDR3 regions was carried out from RNA transcripts. A first-round RT-PCR of the TCR CDR3 used the HTBI primer set with the Qiagen OneStep RT-PCR kit. The libraries were constructed in a second round of multiplex PCR and then size-selected and purified. Paired-end sequencing of the libraries was performed with 100 bp reads on an Illumina HiSeq2000. The authors' analysis ran thus. SOAPnuke was used to process the raw data, with reads discarded if the reads contained adapters or uncalled bases, had a mean Phred below 15, or lacked an exact constant-primer or identifier match. High-quality paired reads were merged with COPE v1.2.5, and unique nucleotide sequences were defined as clonotypes. MiTCR v1.1 was used to align clonotypes to the IMGT TRBV, TRBD and TRBJ reference segments. Only V-J combinations with frequency above 0.0001, covering approximately 99% of repertoires, were analysed. A TCS score was defined as the ratio between F50 (clonal expansion) and ExV (chaos), using BLOSUM62-based TCRdist between CDR3 peptides within each V-J. Welch's t-statistics and random forest reduced just over 500 V-J features to fewer than 15, which were used in a naive Bayes classifier (R e1071). TCRdb trimmed the raw reads at Q25, called clones with MiXCR and kept productive beta chains. Each entry is one CDR3 protein sequence, shown with its most common DNA and genes. These V and J calls originate from TCRdb's pipeline instead of the authors' own analysis. Recorded for this sample are hundreds of thousands of distinct CDR3 sequences; over 11% of them occurred a single time. In total, the top ten clones hold approximately 23% of the sample.

This clonotype was found a few times. Its antigen specificity is not known. Base qualities are not at hand, and no much larger clone is one base apart. Stable Graves' hyperthyroidism was defined as no progression to ophthalmopathy during 18 months of follow-up. Hyperthyroidism patients were aged 18 to 65 years and newly diagnosed, with disease duration of less than 2 months. The study excluded patients with uncontrolled infections, other autoimmune diseases, pregnancy or lactation. Clinical symptoms, serum thyroxine and TRAb, thyroid ultrasound, and orbital computed tomography formed the basis for the diagnoses. PBMCs were separated from 10 ml of fresh peripheral blood using Ficoll-Paque density gradient centrifugation. Total RNA was extracted using Trizol reagent, and RNA quality was assessed on an Agilent 2100 Bioanalyzer. Spanning cysteine to phenylalanine, the CDR3 consists of 15 amino acids. Only the CDR3 portion is preserved as DNA: 45 bases, with reading frame beginning at the first base. The germline V gene (reference sequence) yields LGHDT for CDR1 and YNNKEL for CDR2. V loses 0 bases, J loses 3 bases, and the germline ends lie 10 bases apart.

Results and caveats for the whole study, not just this receptor: Most expanded thyroid clonotypes (frequency above 0.001) were also found in blood, which suggests that blood repertoires may mirror thyroid immune responses. In validation, the model predicted progression to ophthalmopathy with approximately 71% sensitivity and about 72% specificity, a median of about 6.7 months before onset. A 13 V-J signature model separated ophthalmopathy from stable hyperthyroidism, with approximately 86% sensitivity and 81% to 83% specificity in cross-validation and 80%/75% in testing. Sample size was not statistically predetermined, and investigators were not blinded to group allocation.

The sample was blood. This receptor was obtained from a woman in her twenties or thirties with Graves' hyperthyroidism. The chain was built from TRBV3-1 and TRBJ2-3, with the D gene not clear enough to name. At the DNA level, the sequence is TGTGCCAGCAGCCAAGAAACCACGTGGACAGATACGCAGTATTTT. Its product reads: CASSQETTWTDTQYF.